Each of the 30 T cell receptor beta chains below was sequenced from the same sample in a study of shared clonotypes between healthy human individuals (dated by TCRdb to the early 2020s). Receptor libraries were prepared by the immunoSEQ multiplex PCR assay. TCRdb's version of the immuneACCESS table is confined to in-frame rearrangements and falls short of the full clone set. An unresolved V gene accounts for under half of the shortfall where checked; the remainder is of unknown origin. The sample contains some 1.5 million clones, 95% to 97% of them found a single time. The top ten clonotypes cover approximately 1.1% of the sample. Specimen: naive CD4+ T cells sorted from blood. Reading the label with the study, this specimen's cell subset or site is: CD45RA+ positively selected. Receptors originate from a man aged 30 to 39 in good health.

V is TRBV5-1 and J is TRBJ2-1; 9 positions match TRBD2. CDR3 size: 16 residues. J was trimmed by 8 bases and V by 0 bases; bases with no gene match: 9. Germline V CDR1 and CDR2: SGHRS, YFSETQ. The CDR3 region is CASSLVGLAIRYEQFF. The CDR3 DNA sequence: TGCGCCAGCAGCTTGGTCGGACTAGCGATCCGCTATGAGCAGTTCTTC. Filled out from reference TRBV5-1 and TRBJ2-1, the complete variable domain reads KAGVTQTPRYLIKTRGQQVTLSCSPISGHRSVSWYQQTPGQGLQFLFEYFSETQRNKGNFPGRFSGRQFSNSRSEMNVSTLELGDSALYLCASSLVGLAIRYEQFFGPGTRLTVL.

This clone appeared a single time. This chain connects TRBV6-6 to TRBJ2-2, with D unresolved. The V gene's germline CDR1 is MNHNY and CDR2 SVGAGI (reference sequence). V lost 2 bases to trimming and J lost 0 bases, with 7 bases between them. The CDR3 has 15 amino acids. In nucleotides, the CDR3 is TGTGCCAGCAGTTACGTTACGCCGAACACCGGGGAGCTGTTTTTT. Translated: CASSYVTPNTGELFF.

V is TRBV6-1 and J is TRBJ1-5, with D perhaps matching TRBD1 (5 bases). The length of the CDR3 is 14 residues. The ends were cut back, 2 bases at V and 10 bases at J, with 15 bases in the middle. Germline CDR1 and CDR2: MNHNS and SASEGT. The CDR3 nucleotides read TGTGCCAGCAGTGAACAGCCAGGGAACCCACCCCAGCATTTT. It codes for CASSEQPGNPPQHF.

This chain connects TRBV10-3 to TRBJ2-7; D possibly corresponds to TRBD1 (5 bases). CDR1 and CDR2 (germline): ENHRY, SYGVKD. Trimming removed 0 bases at V and 5 bases at J, with 14 bases between. The CDR3 loop spans 15 amino acids. CDR3 bases: TGTGCCATCAGTGAGTCGATGGTGCCAGGGCACGAGCAGTACTTC. As protein: CAISESMVPGHEQYF.

For this clone: One junction end disagrees with the germline gene, perhaps due to a read error. The same CDR3 also results from other DNA sequences found in this sample. The chain carries TRBV7-7 and TRBJ2-2, with D unclear. Germline values: CDR1 SSHAT, CDR2 FNYEAQ (reference sequence). This CDR3 has 14 amino acids. The CDR3 region has the DNA TGTGCTAGCAGCTTAGGAGAGAACACCGGGGAGCTGTTTTTT. Translation: CASSLGENTGELFF.

V gene TRBV5-8 combines with J gene TRBJ1-2; 7 nucleotides match TRBD1. V lost 4 bases to trimming and J lost 8 bases; unmatched junction nucleotides: 14. Germline lookup yields CDR1 SGHTS and CDR2 YDEGEE. CDR3 length: 15 residues. In nucleotides, the CDR3 is TGTGCCAGCAGCGAGAGGGGACAGCCGCTCGGGGGCTACACCTTC. It specifies CASSERGQPLGGYTF.

The chain couples TRBV5-8 to TRBJ1-4; 7 bases line up with TRBD1. The trim removed 2 bases at V and 6 bases at J, leaving 7 bases unmatched. The V gene's germline CDR1 is SGHTS and CDR2 YDEGEE. This CDR3 comprises 15 residues. The CDR3 spells CASSFRGAPDEKLFF. CDR3 nucleotides: TGTGCCAGCAGCTTCAGGGGGGCGCCGGATGAAAAACTGTTTTTT.

The chain has TRBV27 and TRBJ2-1, with TRBD1 matching over 7 bases. Germline V gene sequence: CDR1 MNHEY, CDR2 SMNVEV (reference sequence). The CDR3 sequence is 16 residues long. V lost 4 bases and J lost 0; bases outside the gene matches: 6. Here the CDR3 reads CASSSWGQSSYNEQFF. The CDR3, as DNA: TGTGCCAGCAGTTCCTGGGGACAGAGCTCCTACAATGAGCAGTTCTTC.

The chain employs TRBV1 and TRBJ2-2; the DNA was not compared with TRBD1, the D call given in the table. TRBV1 is tagged as a pseudogene. The CDR3 runs to 15 residues. The CDR3 region has the DNA TGCACCAGCAGCCCTCCGGACAGGGTGCTAGGGGAGCTGTTTTTT. Residues: CTSSPPDRVLGELFF.

The rearrangement uses TRBV9 and TRBJ1-4; 8 nucleotides align to TRBD1. Germline-derived CDR1 and CDR2 are SGDLS and YYNGEE. Germline trimming cut 4 bases from V and 8 bases from J; bases unmatched to any gene: 16. This CDR3 comprises 17 residues. CDR3 DNA: TGTGCCAGCAGCCACCGACAGGGGAGGTTGACTGGGGAAAAACTGTTTTTT. Amino acids: CASSHRQGRLTGEKLFF.

The chain employs TRBV6-5 and TRBJ1-2; 8 positions agree with TRBD1. Looked up from germline, CDR1 is MNHEY and CDR2 is SVGAGI. The CDR3 is made up of 16 amino acids. V lost 3 bases, J lost 2 bases, and 8 bases stayed unmatched. CDR3 residues: CASSYSDGQGNYGYTF. For the CDR3, the DNA is TGTGCCAGCAGTTATTCTGATGGACAGGGAAACTATGGCTACACCTTC.

This chain joins TRBV9 and TRBJ1-3, with 8 bases identical to TRBD1. This CDR3 is built from 15 residues. Germline V gene sequence: CDR1 SGDLS, CDR2 YYNGEE. V lost 2 bases, J lost 4 bases, and 5 bases stayed unmatched. The CDR3 here is CASSVQDRVGNTIYF. CDR3 DNA sequence: TGTGCCAGCAGCGTTCAGGACAGGGTCGGAAACACCATATATTTT.

The chain joins TRBV18 to TRBJ2-3; D not certain. CDR3 length equals 16 residues. Germline V gene lookup returns CDR1 KGHSH and CDR2 LQKENI. Trimming removed 3 bases at V and 1 base at J, with 14 bases between. CDR3 nucleotides: TGTGCCAGCTCACCTTTAGCTAAAGGTGGCACAGATACGCAGTATTTT. Its protein is CASSPLAKGGTDTQYF.

This chain uses TRBV28 with TRBJ2-7; perhaps TRBD2 as D (5 bases). Germline CDR1 reads MDHEN; CDR2 reads SYDVKM. This CDR3 contains 13 residues. V dropped 4 bases and J dropped 4 bases, with 11 bases sitting between them. The CDR3 loop reads CASSSPLAYEQYF. The CDR3 bases are TGTGCCAGCAGTTCCCCTCTAGCTTACGAGCAGTACTTC.

V and J are TRBV7-3 and TRBJ2-3; TRBD1 matches at 8 bases. This CDR3 has 14 amino acids. The ends lost 2 bases at V and 5 bases at J; junction bases unmatched: 3. Germline V lookup: CDR1 SGHTA, CDR2 FQGTGA. CDR3 nucleotide sequence: TGTGCCAGCAGCTTAGACAGGGGATTAGATACGCAGTATTTT. Translation gives CASSLDRGLDTQYF.

This chain links TRBV4-1 with TRBJ2-1; TRBD2 matches at 7 bases. J lost 0 bases, V lost 5 bases, and 7 bases had no gene match. This CDR3 comprises 16 residues. The germline gives CDR1 MGHRA, CDR2 YSYEKL. The CDR3 here is CASSTPSGSSYNEQFF. In nucleotides, the CDR3 is TGCGCCAGCAGCACCCCTAGCGGAAGCTCCTACAATGAGCAGTTCTTC.

V and J are TRBV28 and TRBJ1-2; D ambiguous. CDR1 MDHEN and CDR2 SYDVKM come from the germline V gene. This CDR3 contains 12 residues. Trimming took off 5 bases at V and 8 bases at J, with 12 bases between the two ends. CDR3 sequence: CASSPRPGGYTF. The CDR3 DNA reads as TGTGCCAGCAGTCCGAGGCCGGGGGGCTACACCTTC.

The chain uses TRBV28 and TRBJ2-5, with TRBD2 matching 15 bases. V was pared by 4 bases and J by 5 bases, with 5 bases of the junction left unmatched. Germline V lookup: CDR1 MDHEN, CDR2 SYDVKM. The CDR3 runs to 16 residues. The CDR3 DNA is TGTGCCAGCAGTTCATACGGGACTAGCGGGAGGGAGACCCAGTACTTC. It codes for CASSSYGTSGRETQYF.

This chain connects TRBV25-1 to TRBJ2-7; D is perhaps TRBD1 or TRBD2 (6 bases each). The CDR3 has 13 amino acids. The V gene lost 2 bases and the J gene lost 6 bases, with 11 bases spanning the gap. Germline CDR1 and CDR2: MGHDK and SYGVNS. The CDR3 nucleotides read TGTGCCAGCAGTGAAAAGGGGGAGGTCGAGCAGTACTTC. Protein: CASSEKGEVEQYF.

V is TRBV29-1 and J is TRBJ1-5; maybe TRBD1 (6 bases). The V gene's germline CDR1 is SQVTM and CDR2 ANQGSEA. V was trimmed by 5 bases and J by 2 bases, leaving 7 bases between them. This CDR3 is built from 12 residues. This chain's CDR3 is CSVTGRNQPQHF. CDR3 coding DNA: TGCAGCGTTACAGGGCGCAATCAGCCCCAGCATTTT.

This chain connects TRBV5-1 to TRBJ2-7; 9 bases align to TRBD2. Germline trimming cut 4 bases from V and 3 bases from J; bases unmatched to any gene: 11. CDR3 length equals 16 residues. Germline V gene sequence: CDR1 SGHRS, CDR2 YFSETQ. This chain's CDR3 is CASSIASPSGNYEQYF. In DNA form, the CDR3 reads TGCGCCAGCAGCATAGCCTCTCCTAGCGGGAACTACGAGCAGTACTTC.

V gene TRBV15 combines with J gene TRBJ2-1, with a weak D call TRBD2 (5 bases). CDR3 length: 13 amino acids. V was clipped by 0 bases and J by 8 bases, with 8 bases between them. Per germline, CDR1 LNHNV and CDR2 YYDKDF (reference sequence). CDR3 in DNA: TGTGCCACCAGCAGAGACCTAGCTCATGAGCAGTTCTTC. The encoded protein is CATSRDLAHEQFF.

The chain links TRBV7-2 to TRBJ2-1; D might be TRBD1 (6 bases). Trimming stripped 1 base from V and 8 bases from J, with 15 bases between. The CDR3 spans 15 residues. Germline V gene data show CDR1 as SGHTA and CDR2 as FQGNSA. This chain's CDR3 is CASSLVTGRGHEQFF. The CDR3 region has the DNA TGTGCCAGCAGCTTAGTAACAGGGAGAGGCCATGAGCAGTTCTTC.

This chain links TRBV5-5 with TRBJ1-5; D is unclear. The CDR3 loop spans 16 amino acids. Trimming pared 0 bases from V and 6 bases from J, leaving 16 bases between. CDR1 and CDR2 (germline): SGHKS, YYEKEE (reference sequence). The CDR3 loop is CASSLGTEGIGQPQHF. In DNA, the CDR3 is TGTGCCAGCAGCTTGGGAACGGAGGGAATAGGTCAGCCCCAGCATTTT.

The chain couples TRBV5-1 to TRBJ2-5; D is perhaps TRBD1 (5 bases). Germline V gene data show CDR1 as SGHRS and CDR2 as YFSETQ. V was shortened by 3 bases and J by 3 bases, with 9 bases between the two germline ends. The CDR3 has 13 residues. The CDR3 sequence: CASSSGSEETQYF. CDR3 DNA: TGCGCCAGCAGCTCAGGGTCCGAAGAGACCCAGTACTTC.

The chain recombines TRBV19 with TRBJ2-2, with D possibly being TRBD1 or TRBD2 (5 bases each). CDR1 LNHDA and CDR2 SQIVND come from the germline V gene (reference sequence). Trimming cost V 6 bases and J 7 bases, with 15 bases left between them. This CDR3 is 14 amino acids long. The CDR3 coding sequence is TGTGCCAGTAGGCCAATTGAGGGGCGCGGGGAGCTGTTTTTT. Translating it yields CASRPIEGRGELFF.

The rearrangement joins TRBV10-3 to TRBJ2-7; D could derive from TRBD1 or TRBD2 (5 bases each). In germline, CDR1 is ENHRY, CDR2 SYGVKD. The CDR3 consists of 14 residues. Trimming cost V 3 bases and J 6 bases, with 15 bases left between them. Here the CDR3 DNA reads TGTGCCATCAGTGATGGGGGACGCCCCTCCGAGCAGTACTTC. Translation gives CAISDGGRPSEQYF.

The V and J genes are TRBV6-4 and TRBJ2-1, with unresolved D. CDR1 and CDR2 (germline): MRHNA, SNTAGT. Trimming took off 4 bases at V and 2 bases at J, with 6 bases between the two ends. This CDR3 is 13 amino acids long. The CDR3 is CASSAIPYNEQFF. The CDR3 DNA reads TGTGCCAGCAGTGCTATCCCCTACAATGAGCAGTTCTTC.

The chain has TRBV9 and TRBJ2-2; 13 nucleotides agree with TRBD2. Germline CDR1 is SGDLS and CDR2 is YYNGEE. V gave up 4 bases and J gave up 5 bases; unmatched junction bases: 5. The CDR3 is made up of 16 amino acids. The chain's CDR3 is CASSTGLAGVTGELFF. For the CDR3, the DNA is TGTGCCAGCAGCACCGGACTAGCGGGAGTTACCGGGGAGCTGTTTTTT. The variable domain in full, completed from reference TRBV9 and TRBJ2-2, reads DSGVTQTPKHLITATGQRVTLRCSPRSGDLSVYWYQQSLDQGLQFLIQYYNGEERAKGNILERFSAQQFPDLHSELNLSSLELGDSALYFCASSTGLAGVTGELFFGEGSRLTVL.

This chain uses TRBV7-8 with TRBJ2-1; D not resolved. The CDR3 runs 17 residues. V was pared by 0 bases and J by 0 bases, with 12 bases between. Per germline, CDR1 SGHVS and CDR2 FQNEAQ. This CDR3 reads CASSLASPRSSYNEQFF. The CDR3 bases are TGTGCCAGCAGCTTAGCATCCCCTCGCAGCTCCTACAATGAGCAGTTCTTC.